This T cell receptor (beta chain) is from a study of blood T cell repertoires in COVID-19. Measured with immunoSEQ multiplex PCR; TCRdb has only the in-frame clones, and not every one. The data show some 190,000 clones, 75% to 90% seen once. Trimming cost V 7 bases and J 7 bases, with 13 bases left between them. Germline CDR1 is LNHDA and CDR2 is SQIVND (reference sequence). CDR3 length equals 12 residues. The TCR originated in a man aged 25-45 years with acute or convalescent COVID-19. The chain joins TRBV19 to TRBJ1-2, with D perhaps TRBD1 (6 bases). Sequencing was performed on peripheral blood. DNA for the CDR3: TGTGCCAGTACTATCGTAGGGGGTGGCTACACCTTC. Translated: CASTIVGGGYTF.